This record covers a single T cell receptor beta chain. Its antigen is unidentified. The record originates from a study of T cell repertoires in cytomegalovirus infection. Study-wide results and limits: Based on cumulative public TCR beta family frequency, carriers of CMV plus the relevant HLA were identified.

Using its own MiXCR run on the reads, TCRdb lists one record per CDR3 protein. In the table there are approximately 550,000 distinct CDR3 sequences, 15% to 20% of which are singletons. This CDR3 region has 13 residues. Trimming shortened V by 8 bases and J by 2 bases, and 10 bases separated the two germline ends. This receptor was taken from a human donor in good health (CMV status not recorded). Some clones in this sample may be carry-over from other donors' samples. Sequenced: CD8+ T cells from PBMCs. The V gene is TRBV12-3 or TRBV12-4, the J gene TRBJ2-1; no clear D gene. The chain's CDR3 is CASGWAPYNEQFF. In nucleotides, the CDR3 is TGTGCCAGCGGGTGGGCCCCCTACAATGAGCAGTTCTTC.